The 15 T cell receptor beta chains listed next were all sequenced from one sample in a study of blood T cell repertoires in COVID-19. The assay was immunoSEQ multiplex PCR, and TCRdb's table has in-frame clones only and misses some. The sample records about 69,000 clones, approximately 82% being singletons. The specimen sequenced was peripheral blood. Receptors were obtained from a woman over 75 with acute or convalescent COVID-19.

The gene calls are TRBV9 and TRBJ2-5; 7 bases are a match to TRBD1. Trimming took 3 bases from V and 0 from J; bases not matched to a gene: 2. Germline loops: CDR1 SGDLS, CDR2 YYNGEE. CDR3 length: 14 amino acids. The CDR3, as DNA: TGTGCCAGCAGCGGACAGGGTCACCAAGAGACCCAGTACTTC. Its translation is CASSGQGHQETQYF. Drawing the rest from reference TRBV9 and TRBJ2-5, the complete variable domain is DSGVTQTPKHLITATGQRVTLRCSPRSGDLSVYWYQQSLDQGLQFLIQYYNGEERAKGNILERFSAQQFPDLHSELNLSSLELGDSALYFCASSGQGHQETQYFGPGTRLLVL.

The gene calls are TRBV3-1 (or the pseudogene TRBV3-2) and TRBJ1-5; the D gene is possibly TRBD1 (5 bases). Trimming cost V 3 bases and J 4 bases, with 10 bases left between them. CDR3 length: 14 amino acids. Germline CDR1 reads LGHDT; CDR2 reads YNNKEL (reference sequence). CDR3 sequence reads: CASSHRATNQPQHF. The DNA of the CDR3 is TGTGCCAGCAGCCACAGGGCGACAAATCAGCCCCAGCATTTT.

The V and J genes are TRBV7-9 and TRBJ1-6; TRBD1 agrees at 8 bases. The germline V gene encodes CDR1 SEHNR and CDR2 FQNEAQ (reference sequence). The ends lost 4 bases at V and 0 bases at J; junction bases unmatched: 11. This CDR3 spans 19 amino acids. CDR3 amino acids: CASSSPRTGQSSYNSPLHF. DNA for the CDR3: TGTGCCAGCAGCTCACCTAGGACAGGGCAGAGCTCCTATAATTCACCCCTCCACTTT.

The rearrangement links TRBV5-1 to TRBJ1-1, with 8 bases that match TRBD1. CDR1 and CDR2 from the germline V gene are SGHRS and YFSETQ. The CDR3 loop spans 14 amino acids. V dropped 4 bases and J dropped 6; count of bases not matched to a gene: 8. The chain's CDR3 is CASSHQQGVAEAFF. CDR3 DNA sequence: TGCGCCAGCAGCCACCAACAGGGGGTCGCTGAAGCTTTCTTT.

The chain is built from TRBV15 and TRBJ2-1; no clear D gene. CDR3 size: 18 residues. CDR1 LNHNV and CDR2 YYDKDF come from the germline V gene (reference sequence). V lost 2 bases, J lost 0 bases, and 17 bases lay in between. Written as DNA, the CDR3 is TGTGCCACCAGCAGATGGAGTAAGTACCCGAGCTCCTACAATGAGCAGTTCTTC. It encodes CATSRWSKYPSSYNEQFF. Using reference TRBV15 and TRBJ2-1 for the parts outside the CDR3, the full variable domain is DAMVIQNPRYQVTQFGKPVTLSCSQTLNHNVMYWYQQKSSQAPKLLFHYYDKDFNNEADTPDNFQSRRPNTSFCFLDIRSPGLGDTAMYLCATSRWSKYPSSYNEQFFGPGTRLTVL.

This clone was seen more than once but under ten times. The chain combines TRBV6-4 with TRBJ1-1; perhaps TRBD1 as D (5 bases). The CDR3 is 14 residues long. The V gene lost 3 bases and the J gene lost 3 bases, with 11 bases spanning the gap. Germline values: CDR1 MRHNA, CDR2 SNTAGT. Written as DNA, the CDR3 is TGTGCCAGCAGTGAGATTGGGGGGGACACTGAAGCTTTCTTT. Protein product: CASSEIGGDTEAFF.

The V call is TRBV14, the J call TRBJ2-5; D may be TRBD1 (5 bases). Trimming took 4 bases from V and 5 from J, leaving 17 bases between them. The V gene's germline CDR1 is SGHDN and CDR2 FVKESK. The CDR3 runs to 15 residues. The CDR3 is CASSLVGPPGETQYF. CDR3 sequence (DNA): TGTGCCAGCAGCCTTGTGGGGCCACCTGGGGAGACCCAGTACTTC.

V is TRBV29-1 and J is TRBJ2-7; 7 bases match TRBD1. With V trimmed by 6 bases and J by 7 bases, 9 bases remained unmatched. The CDR3 runs 12 residues. Germline V gene sequence: CDR1 SQVTM, CDR2 ANQGSEA. The DNA of the CDR3 is TGCAGCGTACGACAGGGTCCGGCTGAGCAGTACTTC. This codes for CSVRQGPAEQYF.

CDR3 DNA sequence: TGTGCCAGCAGCCGCGGGGGGGGGCGCAATCAGCCCCAGCATTTT. Its translation is CASSRGGGRNQPQHF. The chain carries TRBV6-2 or TRBV6-3 and TRBJ1-5; a possible D gene is TRBD1 (6 bases). Germline-derived CDR1 and CDR2 are MNHEY and SVGEGT. The V gene lost 6 bases and the J gene lost 2 bases, with 14 bases spanning the gap. The CDR3 has 15 residues.

The V gene is TRBV4-1, the J gene TRBJ2-2; 11 bases agree with TRBD1. The CDR3 runs to 17 residues. Trimming removed 0 bases from V and 5 bases from J; junction bases left unmatched: 5. Per germline, CDR1 MGHRA and CDR2 YSYEKL. The CDR3 sequence is CASSQDRGTGGTGELFF. CDR3 bases: TGCGCCAGCAGCCAAGATAGAGGGACAGGGGGAACCGGGGAGCTGTTTTTT.

V and J are TRBV4-1 and TRBJ2-3; 9 positions agree with TRBD1. Per germline, CDR1 MGHRA and CDR2 YSYEKL. The V segment lost 3 bases and the J segment 6 bases; nucleotides outside the gene matches: 10. This CDR3 has 16 residues. DNA of the CDR3: TGCGCCAGCAGCCATGGGAGACAGGGGGGGAGGGATACGCAGTATTTT. Encoded protein: CASSHGRQGGRDTQYF.

As concerns this clone: The same CDR3 can be traced to other DNA sequences in this sample. This sequence joins TRBV19 and TRBJ1-1, with TRBD1 matching 7 bases. The ends lost 3 bases at V and 1 base at J; junction bases unmatched: 2. The CDR3 is 14 residues long. CDR1 is LNHDA, CDR2 SQIVND, per germline (reference sequence). CDR3: CASSIGTANTEAFF. The DNA of the CDR3 is TGTGCCAGTAGTATTGGGACAGCGAACACTGAAGCTTTCTTT.

The rearrangement uses TRBV5-4 and TRBJ2-7; possibly TRBD2 for D (6 bases). The CDR3 runs 15 residues. Germline V CDR1 and CDR2: SGHNT, YYREEE (reference sequence). The V gene lost 0 bases and the J gene lost 5 bases, with 15 bases spanning the gap. The CDR3: CASSLAGGGAHEQYF. The CDR3, as DNA: TGTGCCAGCAGCTTGGCCGGGGGTGGGGCTCACGAGCAGTACTTC. Drawing the rest from reference TRBV5-4 and TRBJ2-7, the complete variable domain is ETGVTQSPTHLIKTRGQQVTLRCSSQSGHNTVSWYQQALGQGPQFIFQYYREEENGRGNFPPRFSGLQFPNYSSELNVNALELDDSALYLCASSLAGGGAHEQYFGPGTRLTVT.

The V call is TRBV19, the J call TRBJ1-2, with D unresolved. The germline gives CDR1 LNHDA, CDR2 SQIVND (reference sequence). The CDR3 sequence is 14 residues long. Deletions cut 1 base from V and 3 bases from J, with 9 bases between. The CDR3 bases are TGTGCCAGTAGTATAGGCTATCACGACTATGGCTACACCTTC. This translates into CASSIGYHDYGYTF.

This clone appeared a single time. The genes are TRBV9 and TRBJ1-1, with D maybe TRBD1 (6 bases). The CDR3 is made up of 14 amino acids. CDR1 and CDR2 (germline): SGDLS, YYNGEE. V shed 4 bases and J shed 1 base, with 11 bases lying between them. As DNA, the CDR3 is TGTGCCAGCAGCAAAAGGACAGAGAACACTGAAGCTTTCTTT. Translated, it gives CASSKRTENTEAFF.